This entry lists 9 T cell receptor beta chains sequenced from one sample in a study of brain T cells in children with intractable seizures. Generated by immunoSEQ multiplex PCR, the TCRdb table keeps only in-frame clones and is missing some. This sample has approximately 110,000 clones, with 94% found just once. Material: peripheral blood, obtained at surgery. Receptor source: a boy in the first two years of life with hemimegalencephaly and intractable seizures.

This chain joins TRBV7-2 and TRBJ2-7; possible D gene TRBD2, 5 bases. CDR3 length: 15 residues. The V gene's germline CDR1 is SGHTA and CDR2 FQGNSA. Between the trimmed V and J ends, which lost 2 bases and 0 bases, there was a span of 11 bases. The CDR3 loop reads CASSLRGWGSYEQYF. CDR3 sequence (DNA): TGTGCCAGCAGCTTACGGGGTTGGGGCTCCTACGAGCAGTACTTC.

The DNA for the CDR3 is TGTGCCAGCAGTTACGGGACAGGGAACACTGAAGCTTTCTTT. Protein sequence: CASSYGTGNTEAFF. The chain employs TRBV6-5 and TRBJ1-1; TRBD1 matches 8 bases. Germline CDR1 and CDR2: MNHEY and SVGAGI. The CDR3 is 14 residues long. Germline trimming cut 2 bases from V and 1 base from J; bases unmatched to any gene: 0.

The V call is TRBV25-1, the J call TRBJ2-2, with TRBD2 identical over 8 bases. The CDR3 is made up of 17 amino acids. The V and J ends lost 3 bases and 1 base, in that order; junction bases with no gene match: 7. Germline V CDR1 and CDR2: MGHDK, SYGVNS. CDR3 sequence (DNA): TGTGCCAGCAGTGAGCCTACTAGCGGAGAGAACACCGGGGAGCTGTTTTTT. Translated, it gives CASSEPTSGENTGELFF.

The table lists this clone with a count of one. The chain carries TRBV5-4 and TRBJ2-7; 12 bases align to TRBD1. This CDR3 is built from 14 residues. Per the germline V gene, CDR1 is SGHNT and CDR2 is YYREEE (reference sequence). V lost 3 bases to trimming and J lost 7 bases; unmatched junction nucleotides: 5. The CDR3 DNA sequence: TGTGCCAGCAGCTCAAGGGACAGGGGGCAGGAGCAGTACTTC. The encoded protein is CASSSRDRGQEQYF.

This sequence joins TRBV3-1 (or the pseudogene TRBV3-2) and TRBJ2-7; D ambiguous. Deletions cut 5 bases from V and 0 bases from J, with 5 bases between. Germline CDR1 is LGHDT and CDR2 is YNNKEL (reference sequence). The CDR3 is made up of 12 amino acids. As DNA, the CDR3 is TGTGCCAGCAGCTTAGTCTCCTACGAGCAGTACTTC. It is translated as CASSLVSYEQYF.

The gene calls are TRBV28 and TRBJ2-2; no reliable D call. Germline V gene data show CDR1 as MDHEN and CDR2 as SYDVKM. The CDR3 covers 13 residues. V was cut by 2 bases and J by 5 bases, with 6 bases left in between. CDR3 coding DNA: TGTGCCAGCAGTTTACGGTTTACCGGGGAGCTGTTTTTT. Translated, it gives CASSLRFTGELFF.

This sequence joins TRBV15 and TRBJ2-7; TRBD1 agrees at 12 bases. The CDR3 length is 17 residues. V shed 5 bases and J 6 bases; nucleotides not matched to a gene: 14. Germline V lookup: CDR1 LNHNV, CDR2 YYDKDF (reference sequence). The DNA for the CDR3 is TGTGCCACCAGCGCCCGGGACATAGGGACAGGGGGCGGCGAGCAGTACTTC. Amino acids: CATSARDIGTGGGEQYF.

This clone came up once. The rearrangement uses TRBV9 and TRBJ2-3; D not resolved. The CDR3 length is 13 residues. Germline V lookup: CDR1 SGDLS, CDR2 YYNGEE. Trimming took 1 base from V and 5 from J, leaving 8 bases between them. The DNA for the CDR3 is TGTGCCAGCAGCGTAACGTCCAAAGATACGCAGTATTTT. As protein: CASSVTSKDTQYF.

The chain uses TRBV29-1 and TRBJ1-2; D is unclear. V was clipped by 7 bases and J by 1 base, with 13 bases between them. The CDR3 is 13 amino acids. Germline CDR1 reads SQVTM; CDR2 reads ANQGSEA. The CDR3: CSAYDTGNYGYTF. The CDR3 DNA sequence: TGCAGCGCATACGACACGGGTAACTATGGCTACACCTTC. The complete variable domain, with remaining parts taken from reference TRBV29-1 and TRBJ1-2, reads SAVISQKPSRDICQRGTSLTIQCQVDSQVTMMFWYRQQPGQSLTLIATANQGSEATYESGFVIDKFPISRPNLTFSTLTVSNMSPEDSSIYLCSAYDTGNYGYTFGSGTRLTVV.